This T cell receptor beta chain comes out of a study of regulatory T cells in long-lasting Graves disease. In the study overall: Graves' patients with a new diagnosis had received antithyroid drugs under 3 months.

Specified time point: newly diagnosed GD, antithyroid drugs for less than 3 months. With RNA extracted from PBMCs as input, the TCR library was made. In each case, Graves' disease was diagnosed per American Thyroid Association guidelines. Construction of TCR beta libraries relied on iRepertoire HTBI primers and on Arm-PCR targeting CDR3 regions. TCRdb analysed the multiplex PCR reads with MiXCR anew, one entry per CDR3 protein. This table has about 460,000 distinct CDR3 sequences, around 13% appearing once. There are many counts of this clonotype. V was pared by 7 bases and J by 0 bases, with 8 bases of the junction left unmatched. CDR1 MNHNS and CDR2 SASEGT come from the germline V gene. The CDR3 length is 15 residues. The same specimen was also included in a second study, on T cells in Graves' hyperthyroidism and ophthalmopathy. Per that study: Among the patients, aged 18 to 65, hyperthyroidism was newly diagnosed and had lasted under 2 months. TCR CDR3 regions were first amplified by RT-PCR with HTBI primers.

This sequence joins TRBV6-1 and TRBJ1-2; 7 bases are a match to TRBD1. The sequence came from a woman in her 50s with Graves disease. The sequenced sample was peripheral blood mononuclear cells (PBMCs), obtained at new diagnosis, from a patient treated with antithyroid drugs. The CDR3 nucleotides read TGTGCCAGCATGTTGCAGGGGGGCACTAACTATGGCTACACCTTC. Amino acid sequence: CASMLQGGTNYGYTF.